The 13 T cell receptor beta chains below were found in one sample sequenced in a study of shared clonotypes between healthy human individuals. The table came from immunoSEQ multiplex PCR; TCRdb's copy has only in-frame clones and leaves some out. The table lists roughly 680,000 clones, around 77% of them singletons. The sample was memory CD4+ T cells sorted from blood. Subset given: CD45RA-negative fraction. The origin of the receptors is a woman aged 25 to 39 in good health.

The V and J genes are TRBV19 and TRBJ1-4; D remains unclear. The germline V gene encodes CDR1 LNHDA and CDR2 SQIVND (reference sequence). V shed 0 bases and J shed 5 bases, with 7 bases lying between them. The CDR3 has 14 amino acids. The CDR3 sequence is CASSIDGLNEKLFF. The CDR3 coding sequence is TGTGCCAGTAGTATAGACGGATTGAATGAAAAACTGTTTTTT.

V usage is TRBV6-6 and J usage is TRBJ1-1; 8 bases are shared with TRBD1. The trim removed 7 bases at V and 7 bases at J, leaving 8 bases unmatched. The germline V gene encodes CDR1 MNHNY and CDR2 SVGAGI (reference sequence). This CDR3 is 13 amino acids long. This CDR3 is CASNLDRAGEAFF. The CDR3 coding sequence is TGTGCCAGCAACTTGGACAGGGCGGGTGAAGCTTTCTTT.

J is TRBJ2-7 and V is TRBV11-1; D may be TRBD1 or TRBD2 (5 bases each). This CDR3 is built from 13 residues. Trimming stripped 5 bases from V and 6 bases from J, with 14 bases between. CDR1 and CDR2 (germline): SGHAT, FQDESV (reference sequence). CDR3 nucleotide sequence: TGTGCCAGCAGCCCGGGACCTACCGGCGAGCAGTACTTC. Amino acid sequence: CASSPGPTGEQYF.

V usage is TRBV18 and J usage is TRBJ2-1, with D possibly called TRBD1 or TRBD2 (5 bases each). The CDR3 loop spans 14 amino acids. Deletions cut 3 bases from V and 3 bases from J, with 9 bases between. The germline gives CDR1 KGHSH, CDR2 LQKENI. CDR3 sequence: CASSPGPNYNEQFF. In DNA form, the CDR3 reads TGTGCCAGCTCACCGGGACCTAACTACAATGAGCAGTTCTTC.

The chain uses TRBV5-5 and TRBJ1-2; D unresolved. CDR1 is SGHKS, CDR2 YYEKEE, per germline (reference sequence). CDR3 size: 12 residues. Trimming pared 4 bases from V and 10 bases from J, leaving 14 bases between. The CDR3 loop is CASSPEKDVYTF. The CDR3 bases are TGTGCCAGCAGCCCAGAGAAGGATGTCTACACCTTC.

The table lists this clone with a few counts. The rearrangement links TRBV28 to TRBJ1-2, with 7 nucleotides matching TRBD1. CDR1 and CDR2 (germline): MDHEN, SYDVKM. The trim removed 5 bases at V and 7 bases at J, leaving 1 base unmatched. This CDR3 contains 11 residues. CDR3 loop: CASSQGVGYTF. The CDR3 bases are TGTGCCAGCAGTCAGGGGGTTGGCTACACCTTC.

The J gene is TRBJ2-3, the V gene TRBV2; TRBD2 matches 14 bases. The CDR3 has 18 residues. Per germline, CDR1 SNHLY and CDR2 FYNNEI. The ends lost 8 bases at V and 3 bases at J; junction bases unmatched: 13. CDR3 in DNA: TGTGCCAGCGCCCTGGGACTAGCGGGAGAGTATGGTACAGATACGCAGTATTTT. Its translation: CASALGLAGEYGTDTQYF.

This rearrangement joins TRBV19 to TRBJ2-7; possibly TRBD1 for D (6 bases). CDR3 length: 15 amino acids. CDR1 is LNHDA, CDR2 SQIVND, per germline (reference sequence). Trimming stripped 4 bases from V and 4 bases from J, with 17 bases between. The CDR3 sequence: CASSTFDRMVYEQYF. The CDR3 bases are TGTGCCAGTAGTACCTTTGACAGGATGGTGTACGAGCAGTACTTC.

This sequence joins TRBV5-1 and TRBJ2-1, with 7 bases matching TRBD2. The CDR3 runs to 16 residues. Trimming at V came to 6 bases and at J to 7 bases, leaving 16 bases not matched to a gene. Germline V gives CDR1 SGHRS, CDR2 YFSETQ. This CDR3 reads CASTPHGTTGLNEQFF. The DNA for the CDR3 is TGCGCCAGCACACCCCACGGGACTACGGGACTTAATGAGCAGTTCTTC.

This clone was observed many times. The V call is TRBV19, the J call TRBJ2-4; D may correspond to TRBD1 or TRBD2 (5 bases each). The germline gives CDR1 LNHDA, CDR2 SQIVND (reference sequence). Between the trimmed V and J ends, which lost 8 bases and 1 base, there was a span of 12 bases. The CDR3 sequence is 14 residues long. The CDR3 spells CASAPGRAKNIQYF. The CDR3 DNA reads as TGTGCCAGTGCCCCGGGACGGGCCAAAAACATTCAGTACTTC.

The gene calls are TRBV19 and TRBJ1-5; 7 bases line up with TRBD1. Germline lookup yields CDR1 LNHDA and CDR2 SQIVND (reference sequence). This CDR3 region has 15 residues. Trimming removed 3 bases from V and 3 bases from J; junction bases left unmatched: 5. The CDR3: CASSMTGTFNQPQHF. Written as DNA, the CDR3 is TGTGCCAGTAGTATGACAGGGACCTTCAATCAGCCCCAGCATTTT. Together with reference TRBV19 and TRBJ1-5, the CDR3 gives the full variable domain: DGGITQSPKYLFRKEGQNVTLSCEQNLNHDAMYWYRQDPGQGLRLIYYSQIVNDFQKGDIAEGYSVSREKKESFPLTVTSAQKNPTAFYLCASSMTGTFNQPQHFGDGTRLSIL.

The J gene is TRBJ1-2, the V gene TRBV28, with 8 bases aligning to TRBD1. The J segment lost 3 bases and the V segment lost 4 bases, leaving 4 bases of the junction unmatched. This CDR3 is built from 14 residues. Germline V CDR1 and CDR2: MDHEN, SYDVKM. The CDR3 region has the DNA TGTGCCAGCAGTTCGGCGGGACAGGACTATGGCTACACCTTC. It encodes CASSSAGQDYGYTF.

The chain couples TRBV15 to TRBJ2-2; 7 bases fit TRBD2. Trimming took 0 bases from V and 2 from J; bases not matched to a gene: 15. CDR1 LNHNV and CDR2 YYDKDF come from the germline V gene (reference sequence). The CDR3 totals 20 residues. CDR3 loop: CATSRDSLSWLAVNTGELFF. The DNA for the CDR3 is TGTGCCACCAGCAGAGATAGTTTGTCGTGGCTAGCGGTAAACACCGGGGAGCTGTTTTTT. Together with reference TRBV15 and TRBJ2-2, the CDR3 gives the full variable domain: DAMVIQNPRYQVTQFGKPVTLSCSQTLNHNVMYWYQQKSSQAPKLLFHYYDKDFNNEADTPDNFQSRRPNTSFCFLDIRSPGLGDTAMYLCATSRDSLSWLAVNTGELFFGEGSRLTVL.